This entry lists 28 T cell receptor beta chains sequenced from one sample in a study of Tregs in tolerant kidney transplant recipients. Sequenced by immunoSEQ multiplex PCR; TCRdb stores in-frame clones only, minus some. The sample lists 60,000 or so clones, around 85% occurring once. The sample consisted of Tregs from blood, taken before the transplant. Source of these receptors: a human donor who received a combined kidney and bone marrow transplant.

The rearrangement links TRBV10-1 to TRBJ1-6; perhaps TRBD1 as D (6 bases). CDR3 length: 14 residues. The germline gives CDR1 WNHNN, CDR2 SYGVQD (reference sequence). The V gene lost 6 bases and the J gene lost 7 bases, with 13 bases spanning the gap. The CDR3 coding sequence is TGCGCCAGCAGCCCCCAGGGGAGGAATTCACCCCTCCACTTT. It yields the protein CASSPQGRNSPLHF.

This clone appeared once. V and J are TRBV28 and TRBJ2-2; a weak D match, TRBD2 (6 bases). Germline values: CDR1 MDHEN, CDR2 SYDVKM. This CDR3 has 15 residues. The V end was cut by 1 base, the J end by 4 bases, with 10 bases between. The CDR3 protein is CASSLSGGPTGELFF. As DNA, the CDR3 is TGTGCCAGCAGTTTATCTGGAGGGCCCACCGGGGAGCTGTTTTTT. Supplemented by reference TRBV28 and TRBJ2-2, the full variable domain reads DVKVTQSSRYLVKRTGEKVFLECVQDMDHENMFWYRQDPGLGLRLIYFSYDVKMKEKGDIPEGYSVSREKKERFSLILESASTNQTSMYLCASSLSGGPTGELFFGEGSRLTVL.

The CDR3 DNA is TGCGCCAGCAGCTTAGGCCTAGCGGGCCGCACAGATACGCAGTATTTT. Its protein product is CASSLGLAGRTDTQYF. The rearrangement uses TRBV5-1 and TRBJ2-3, with 8 bases fitting TRBD2. The CDR3 covers 16 residues. Germline CDR1 reads SGHRS; CDR2 reads YFSETQ. The V gene end was trimmed by 2 bases and the J gene end by 1 base; junction bases not matched to a gene: 6.

The chain has TRBV5-1 and TRBJ2-3; D may be TRBD1 (5 bases). Looked up from germline, CDR1 is SGHRS and CDR2 is YFSETQ. There are 13 residues in the CDR3. The V and J ends lost 2 bases and 6 bases respectively, with 10 bases between them. CDR3: CASSFAGLDTQYF. The CDR3 nucleotides are TGCGCCAGCAGCTTTGCAGGGCTGGATACGCAGTATTTT.

The chain couples TRBV7-6 to TRBJ2-5; 8 bases map to TRBD2. CDR1 and CDR2 (germline): SGHVS, FNYEAQ. The junction had 2 bases not matched to a gene; V was cut back by 1 base and J by 4 bases. This CDR3 has 14 residues. In DNA, the CDR3 is TGTGCCAGCAGCTTAGTACGGGGGGGAGAGACCCAGTACTTC. Amino acid sequence: CASSLVRGGETQYF. Variable domain in full (rest from reference TRBV7-6 and TRBJ2-5): GAGVSQSPRYKVTKRGQDVALRCDPISGHVSLYWYRQALGQGPEFLTYFNYEAQQDKSGLPNDRFSAERPEGSISTLTIQRTEQRDSAMYRCASSLVRGGETQYFGPGTRLLVL.

V and J are TRBV19 and TRBJ1-5; D call uncertain. From germline, CDR1 is LNHDA and CDR2 SQIVND (reference sequence). Trimming took 7 bases from V and 7 from J, leaving 14 bases between them. This CDR3 comprises 13 residues. The CDR3 is CASTRRVGQPQHF. CDR3 DNA sequence: TGTGCCAGTACCCGACGGGTTGGGCAGCCCCAGCATTTT.

In this sample, this clone turned up once. V gene TRBV5-6 combines with J gene TRBJ2-3; 11 bases agree with TRBD2. V gave up 4 bases and J gave up 2 bases; unmatched junction bases: 6. Germline values: CDR1 SGHDT, CDR2 YYEEEE. This CDR3 region has 16 residues. The CDR3 region is CASSPETSGATDTQYF. In DNA form, the CDR3 reads TGTGCCAGCAGCCCCGAGACTAGCGGGGCCACAGATACGCAGTATTTT.

In its sample, this clone was seen a few times. The CDR3 DNA sequence: TGTGCCAGCTCACGTGGTCCGGGGGAAGGGGACTCCTACGAGCAGTACTTC. It codes for CASSRGPGEGDSYEQYF. The V gene is TRBV18, the J gene TRBJ2-7, with D possibly matching TRBD2 (6 bases). Trimming cost V 4 bases and J 0 bases, with 19 bases left between them. Germline V gene data show CDR1 as KGHSH and CDR2 as LQKENI. The CDR3 extends over 17 amino acids.

This chain uses TRBV7-2 with TRBJ1-5, with 7 positions matching TRBD1. Germline CDR1 and CDR2: SGHTA and FQGNSA. Trimming at V came to 3 bases and at J to 5 bases, leaving 7 bases not matched to a gene. This CDR3 has 15 amino acids. As DNA, the CDR3 is TGTGCCAGCAGCTTTGGGACAGTCCTTTATCAGCCCCAGCATTTT. Amino acids: CASSFGTVLYQPQHF. Combining the CDR3 with reference TRBV7-2 and TRBJ1-5 gives the whole variable domain GAGVSQSPSNKVTEKGKDVELRCDPISGHTALYWYRQSLGQGLEFLIYFQGNSAPDKSGLPSDRFSAERTGGSVSTLTIQRTQQEDSAVYLCASSFGTVLYQPQHFGDGTRLSIL.

This clone was recorded only once. Written as DNA, the CDR3 is TGTGCCAGCAGCCCCGGGGGACCCTTCACAGATACGCAGTATTTT. Its protein is CASSPGGPFTDTQYF. V is TRBV4-2 and J is TRBJ2-3, with D possibly being TRBD2 (6 bases). Germline CDR1 and CDR2: LGHNA and YNFKEQ. The CDR3 covers 15 residues. Trimming shortened V by 4 bases and J by 2 bases, and 13 bases separated the two germline ends.

The genes are TRBV9 and TRBJ2-7, with 7 bases that match TRBD1. The CDR3 is 15 residues long. The germline CDR1 and CDR2 sequences are SGDLS and YYNGEE. Trimming at V came to 4 bases and at J to 1 base, leaving 8 bases not matched to a gene. The CDR3 reads CASSPTDRQSYEQYF. Written as DNA, the CDR3 is TGTGCCAGCAGCCCCACGGACAGGCAATCCTACGAGCAGTACTTC.

This sequence joins TRBV9 and TRBJ1-2; TRBD1 matches 9 bases. The V segment lost 0 bases and the J segment 5 bases; nucleotides outside the gene matches: 5. The CDR3 covers 15 residues. Germline-derived CDR1 and CDR2 are SGDLS and YYNGEE. CDR3 nucleotide sequence: TGTGCCAGCAGCGTAGCCGGGACAGGGAGGTATGGCTACACCTTC. Translation: CASSVAGTGRYGYTF. Together with reference TRBV9 and TRBJ1-2, the CDR3 gives the full variable domain: DSGVTQTPKHLITATGQRVTLRCSPRSGDLSVYWYQQSLDQGLQFLIQYYNGEERAKGNILERFSAQQFPDLHSELNLSSLELGDSALYFCASSVAGTGRYGYTFGSGTRLTVV.

This chain uses TRBV2 with TRBJ1-1; D gene unclear. V was pared by 0 bases and J by 4 bases, with 18 bases between. The CDR3 consists of 17 residues. The germline V gene encodes CDR1 SNHLY and CDR2 FYNNEI. The CDR3 spells CASSEAPGGIWSTEAFF. The CDR3 nucleotides read TGTGCCAGCAGTGAAGCACCGGGAGGGATTTGGAGCACTGAAGCTTTCTTT.

The gene calls are TRBV10-3 and TRBJ1-1; 9 bases map to TRBD1. Trimming removed 8 bases from V and 2 bases from J; junction bases left unmatched: 3. Germline CDR1 is ENHRY and CDR2 is SYGVKD. There are 13 residues in the CDR3. The CDR3 nucleotides are TGTGCCATCGGACAGGGGCGAAACACTGAAGCTTTCTTT. This translates into CAIGQGRNTEAFF.

The chain employs TRBV29-1 and TRBJ2-5, with 7 bases identical to TRBD1. CDR1 is SQVTM, CDR2 ANQGSEA, per germline. Trimming at V came to 6 bases and at J to 5 bases, leaving 6 bases not matched to a gene. The CDR3 consists of 12 residues. The DNA for the CDR3 is TGCAGCGTAAGACAGGGAGCCGAGACCCAGTACTTC. Protein: CSVRQGAETQYF.

The chain combines TRBV2 with TRBJ1-2; D ambiguous. Trimming left V 8 bases short and J 7 bases short, with 17 bases between. Germline loops: CDR1 SNHLY, CDR2 FYNNEI. The CDR3 contains 13 residues. The CDR3 is CASRRGRASGYTF. CDR3 in DNA: TGTGCCAGCCGACGAGGCCGGGCCAGTGGCTACACCTTC. Variable domain in full (rest from reference TRBV2 and TRBJ1-2): EPEVTQTPSHQVTQMGQEVILRCVPISNHLYFYWYRQILGQKVEFLVSFYNNEISEKSEIFDDQFSVERPDGSNFTLKIRSTKLEDSAMYFCASRRGRASGYTFGSGTRLTVV.

This sequence joins TRBV15 and TRBJ2-3; 7 positions match TRBD1. The CDR3 extends over 17 amino acids. Germline V gene data show CDR1 as LNHNV and CDR2 as YYDKDF (reference sequence). J gave up 0 bases and V 0 bases, and 6 bases lay outside the gene matches. CDR3 protein: CATSRDLTGISTDTQYF. CDR3 coding DNA: TGTGCCACCAGCAGAGATCTGACAGGGATTAGCACAGATACGCAGTATTTT.

The rearrangement uses TRBV19 and TRBJ1-2; the match to TRBD1 covers 8 bases. The V and J ends lost 5 bases and 1 base, in that order; junction bases with no gene match: 6. This CDR3 is 15 amino acids long. CDR1 and CDR2 from the germline V gene are LNHDA and SQIVND (reference sequence). CDR3 sequence reads: CASSGTGLSNYGYTF. In DNA, the CDR3 is TGTGCCAGTAGTGGGACAGGCCTGAGTAACTATGGCTACACCTTC.

This clone was seen more than once but under ten times. The chain carries TRBV10-3 and TRBJ1-2; the D is unclear. CDR1 ENHRY and CDR2 SYGVKD come from the germline V gene. Trimming removed 3 bases from V and 0 bases from J, with 8 bases in between. CDR3 length: 14 amino acids. The CDR3 coding sequence is TGTGCCATCAGTGAAGCGGCAGCTAACTATGGCTACACCTTC. Protein: CAISEAAANYGYTF.

The chain joins TRBV11-2 to TRBJ2-3; 8 positions match TRBD2. The CDR3 covers 15 residues. The V gene end was trimmed by 1 base and the J gene end by 0 bases; junction bases not matched to a gene: 0. In germline, CDR1 is SGHAT, CDR2 FQNNGV. CDR3 sequence (DNA): TGTGCCAGCAGCTTAGCGGGAGGGAGCACAGATACGCAGTATTTT. Translating it yields CASSLAGGSTDTQYF.

This chain connects TRBV30 to TRBJ2-5, with a tentative D call TRBD1 (6 bases). Germline CDR1 is GTSNPN and CDR2 is SVGIG (reference sequence). This CDR3 has 16 residues. V was clipped by 2 bases and J by 4 bases, with 20 bases between them. CDR3 nucleotide sequence: TGTGCCTGGAGTTCGGCCATTCGATTGACAGGAGAGACCCAGTACTTC. Translation gives CAWSSAIRLTGETQYF.

The chain couples TRBV7-7 to TRBJ2-3; TRBD2 might be the D (7 bases). Germline loops: CDR1 SSHAT, CDR2 FNYEAQ (reference sequence). Trimming took off 6 bases at V and 3 bases at J, with 13 bases between the two ends. The CDR3 runs 14 residues. Here the CDR3 DNA reads TGTGCCAGCAGTCAGGGGAGGGGGACAGATACGCAGTATTTT. Translating it yields CASSQGRGTDTQYF.

This chain links TRBV18 with TRBJ2-6; 7 bases align to TRBD1. The CDR3 is 17 amino acids. The ends lost 6 bases at V and 0 bases at J; junction bases unmatched: 8. Germline CDR1 is KGHSH and CDR2 is LQKENI. The CDR3 sequence: CASSPGTASSGANVLTF. The DNA for the CDR3 is TGTGCCAGCTCTCCAGGGACAGCCAGCTCTGGGGCCAACGTCCTGACTTTC.

This clone appeared once. This chain joins TRBV2 and TRBJ2-1, with 9 nucleotides matching TRBD2. Per germline, CDR1 SNHLY and CDR2 FYNNEI. The junction had 17 bases not matched to a gene; V was cut back by 8 bases and J by 9 bases. The CDR3 is 16 residues long. CDR3 region: CASWGSGGPREAEQFF. CDR3 coding DNA: TGTGCCAGCTGGGGTAGCGGGGGCCCCCGCGAGGCTGAGCAGTTCTTC.

V is TRBV18 and J is TRBJ2-3; 7 positions match TRBD2. Germline assignment: CDR1 KGHSH and CDR2 LQKENI. The CDR3 sequence is 13 residues long. With V trimmed by 2 bases and J by 6 bases, 2 bases remained unmatched. CDR3: CASSPGRADTQYF. The CDR3 DNA follows: TGTGCCAGCTCACCAGGGAGGGCGGATACGCAGTATTTT. Complete variable domain (other parts from reference TRBV18 and TRBJ2-3): NAGVMQNPRHLVRRRGQEARLRCSPMKGHSHVYWYRQLPEEGLKFMVYLQKENIIDESGMPKERFSAEFPKEGPSILRIQQVVRGDSAAYFCASSPGRADTQYFGPGTRLTVL.

This clone was detected only once. This rearrangement joins TRBV29-1 to TRBJ2-3; perhaps D is TRBD1 or TRBD2 (5 bases each). Trimming cost V 8 bases and J 5 bases, with 17 bases left between them. The CDR3 is 13 residues long. Looked up from germline, CDR1 is SQVTM and CDR2 is ANQGSEA. The CDR3 sequence: CSIRDLGRDTQYF. In nucleotides, the CDR3 is TGCAGCATACGCGACTTGGGACGAGATACGCAGTATTTT.

This clone came up a few times. The chain combines TRBV6-6 with TRBJ1-3; D not resolved. Looked up from germline, CDR1 is MNHNY and CDR2 is SVGAGI (reference sequence). V gave up 8 bases and J gave up 1 base, with 9 bases separating them. The CDR3 runs to 13 residues. Written as DNA, the CDR3 is TGTGCCAGCTCTGTTGGATCTGGAAACACCATATATTTT. Encoded protein: CASSVGSGNTIYF.

The V and J genes are TRBV4-2 and TRBJ2-5; 11 positions agree with TRBD2. V lost 1 base, J lost 2 bases, and 3 bases stayed unmatched. Germline assignment: CDR1 LGHNA and CDR2 YNFKEQ. The CDR3 has 16 amino acids. For the CDR3, the DNA is TGTGCCAGCAGCCAAGGGCTAGCGGGGGGACAAGAGACCCAGTACTTC. The encoded protein is CASSQGLAGGQETQYF.